The rows below give T cell receptor beta chains drawn from one sample of a study of regulatory T cells in long-lasting Graves disease. TCRdb itself ran the multiplex PCR reads through MiXCR, one entry per CDR3 protein. Of over 650,000 distinct CDR3 sequences in the sample, about 32% were seen once. This material consisted of peripheral blood mononuclear cells (PBMCs), taken when the disease was refractory, from a patient treated with antithyroid drugs. These receptors originate from a female donor with Graves disease. Both conserved end residues are part of each CDR3. The order of the fields is V gene, clone size, J gene, D gene, CDR3 DNA, CDR3 protein. A D gene is named only where the DNA matches it firmly. A clone size is listed for some rows: how often the clone was seen (once, few, many), or a class if it is expanded.

>TRBV2|.|TRBJ2-7|.
TGTGCCAGCCACAGGGCAGGGGTTTCCTACGAGCAGTACTTC
CASHRAGVSYEQYF
>TRBV5-1|.|TRBJ1-1|TRBD1
TGCGCCAGCAGCCGGTGGACAGGGAGCATGAACACTGAAGCTTTCTTT
CASSRWTGSMNTEAFF
>TRBV19|.|TRBJ1-1|.
TGTGCCAGTAGTGCCACAGGGCGTCCTGAAGCTTTCTTT
CASSATGRPEAFF
>TRBV20-1|few|TRBJ1-5|.
TGCAGTGCTAGAGATTATCCCGGGGCTAATCAGCCCCAGCATTTT
CSARDYPGANQPQHF
>TRBV12-3/TRBV12-4|many|TRBJ1-3|.
TGTGCCAGCAGCCCAGCAGTCTCTGGAAACACCATATATTTT
CASSPAVSGNTIYF
>TRBV5-1|.|TRBJ2-2|.
TGCGCCAGCAGCTGGACAGGGAGGGACACCGGGGAGCTGTTTTTT
CASSWTGRDTGELFF
>TRBV28|few|TRBJ1-3|.
TGTGCCAGCAGTTTTGGGGGGACGGGAAACACCATATATTTT
CASSFGGTGNTIYF
>TRBV6-1|.|TRBJ2-1|.
TGTGCCAGCAGTGGAGGCCCGCTGTACGCCCCGGAGACTGAGCAGTTCTTC
CASSGGPLYAPETEQFF
>TRBV11-2|few|TRBJ2-5|.
TGTGCCAGCAGCTTAGACGGCGGGCGGGAAGAGACCCAGTACTTC
CASSLDGGREETQYF
>TRBV5-1|.|TRBJ1-1|.
TGCGCCAGCAGCTTGTTTGTCCAGAACACTGAAGCTTTCTTT
CASSLFVQNTEAFF
>TRBV11-2|many|TRBJ1-4|TRBD1
TGTGCCAGCAGCAAAGACAGGGTTCCTGCAACTAATGAAAAACTGTTTTTT
CASSKDRVPATNEKLFF
>TRBV6-1|few|TRBJ1-5|TRBD1
TGTGCCAGCAACTATGGACAGGCGAATCAGCCCCAGCATTTT
CASNYGQANQPQHF
>TRBV20-1|few|TRBJ2-1|.
TGCAGTGCGACACGGGACGCCAGCTCCTACAATGAGCAGTTCTTC
CSATRDASSYNEQFF
>TRBV6-1|few|TRBJ2-7|TRBD2
TGTGCCAGCAGTACCTCCCTAGCGGAACTCGCCTACGAGCAGTACTTC
CASSTSLAELAYEQYF
>TRBV6-2/TRBV6-3|once|TRBJ2-4|.
TGTGCCAGCAGTAACAAGAGGGGGGGCCAGTACTTC
CASSNKRGGQYF
>TRBV7-2|.|TRBJ2-3|TRBD2
TGTGCCAGCAGTTACACGGGCGGGAGGGCGAGGTCAGATACGCAGTATTTT
CASSYTGGRARSDTQYF
>TRBV28|many|TRBJ1-2|TRBD1
TGTGCCAGCAGTTCGGACAGGGGATATGGCTACACCTTC
CASSSDRGYGYTF